This T cell receptor beta chain was recovered during a study of blood T cell repertoires in COVID-19. Original analysis: Cell counts per sample came from amplifying reference gene primers. Using immunoSEQ multiplex PCR, the repertoire was profiled, and TCRdb retains in-frame clones only, with some absent. V and J calls and clone size are copied from that table; D and trimming were computed from the DNA. The table shows some 220,000 clones, with more than 80% occurring only once. The study drew participants aged about 18 to 89 years from 20 to 30 US areas. This receptor was identified in a woman between 40 and 55 years old with acute COVID-19. Sequenced: PBMCs or T cells enriched from blood (not recorded which).

This chain's CDR3 is CASRLSGGAGDTQYF. For the CDR3, the DNA is TGTGCCAGCAGACTTAGCGGGGGGGCCGGAGATACGCAGTATTTT. The J gene is TRBJ2-3, the V gene TRBV6-5, with 11 bases lining up with TRBD2. Looked up from germline, CDR1 is MNHEY and CDR2 is SVGAGI. This CDR3 has 15 amino acids. V gave up 6 bases and J gave up 5 bases; unmatched junction bases: 7.